This T cell receptor beta chain was profiled in a study of blood T cell repertoires in COVID-19 (dated by TCRdb to 2019 to 2021). Looking at the study overall: Samples from collaborators originated in the United States, Italy and Spain and spanned both the acute and convalescent phases of COVID-19. The prospective study material was composed of cDNA or gDNA derived from T cells, B-cell-depleted T cells, or PBMCs. The dataset comprised deeply sampled blood TCRbeta repertoires from subjects exposed to, actively infected with, or recovered from COVID-19. A freely available public database, intended as a resource for researchers studying the immune response to SARS-CoV-2, is where the repertoires were released. The samples were drawn from two sources: the first 160 participants of the ongoing ImmuneRACE study, and 1,000 to 1,500 subjects contributed by 6 global collaborators. Nearly every sample came with metadata listing a de-identified subject ID, COVID-19 status, age in years and sex. Where available, HLA class I and class II types were obtained from metadata supplied by the sample provider rather than from assay-based typing. The full study reports these points: How much clinical and demographic metadata was included differed by source and by participant, and the metadata was provided uncurated.

V is cut back by 2 bases and J by 7 bases, with 6 bases in the junction unmatched. The germline V gene (reference sequence) sets CDR1 to LNHDA and CDR2 to SQIVND. The CDR3 starts with the cysteine, ends with the phenylalanine, and has 16 residues. Only the CDR3 part of the read is kept: 48 bases, read in frame from the first base. TCRbeta CDR3 regions were amplified from genomic DNA using the immunoSEQ Assay, a bias-controlled multiplex PCR. As for how the authors treated the data: The number of nucleated cells in each sample was estimated from the amplification of reference gene primers within the assay. To quantify the absolute abundance of each unique TCRbeta CDR3 rearrangement, sequence reads were collapsed and filtered. For each sample, productive Simpson clonality was calculated as the square root of Simpson's diversity index across productive rearrangements. TCRdb took this table from immuneACCESS and kept in-frame rearrangements with V and J called. Such tables lack part of the clones; where checked against another copy, unresolved V genes explain under half of the gap, and the rest is unexplained. V and J calls and clone size follow that table, whereas D and trimming were derived from the DNA. The sample yields 200,000 to 300,000 clones; 86% were counted once. Jointly, the top ten make up about 2.1% of the sample.

Comment on this clone: Its antigen remains undetermined. No much larger clone is present one base from it, and per-base qualities are unavailable.

Collaborating institutions collected whole blood in K2EDTA tubes following their own protocols. For TCRbeta analysis, collaborator samples were shipped as frozen whole blood, as isolated PBMCs, or as DNA extracted from either sample type. The sequence was obtained from a man in his thirties or forties with active or convalescent COVID-19. The sequencing sample was made of peripheral blood. The chain employs TRBV19 and TRBJ2-1, and 12 junctional nucleotides match TRBD1. The nucleotides are TGTGCCAGTAGTATACCGGGACAGGGGGCAGGGAATGAGCAGTTCTTC. It encodes CASSIPGQGAGNEQFF.